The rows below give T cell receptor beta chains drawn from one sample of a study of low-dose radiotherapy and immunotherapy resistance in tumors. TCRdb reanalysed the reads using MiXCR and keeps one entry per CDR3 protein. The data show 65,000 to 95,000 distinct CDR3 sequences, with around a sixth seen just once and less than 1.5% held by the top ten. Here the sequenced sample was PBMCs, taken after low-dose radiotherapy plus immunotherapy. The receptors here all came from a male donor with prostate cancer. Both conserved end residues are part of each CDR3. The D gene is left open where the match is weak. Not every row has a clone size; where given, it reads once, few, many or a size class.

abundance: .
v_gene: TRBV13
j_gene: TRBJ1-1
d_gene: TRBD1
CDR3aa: CASSPPGQGADTEAFF
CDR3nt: TGTGCCAGCAGCCCCCCCGGACAGGGGGCGGACACTGAAGCTTTCTTT

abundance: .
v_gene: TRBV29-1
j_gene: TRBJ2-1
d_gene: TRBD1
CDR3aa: CSVEGQGATEQFF
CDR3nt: TGCAGCGTTGAGGGACAGGGGGCAACTGAGCAGTTCTTC

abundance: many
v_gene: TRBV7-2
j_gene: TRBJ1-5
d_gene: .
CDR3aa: CASSSDGNYYSNQPQHF
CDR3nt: TGTGCCAGCAGCTCAGACGGGAACTACTATAGCAATCAGCCCCAGCATTTT

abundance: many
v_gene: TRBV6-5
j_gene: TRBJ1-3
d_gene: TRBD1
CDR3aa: CASSPGTGHTIYF
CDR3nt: TGTGCCAGCAGCCCCGGGACAGGCCACACCATATATTTT

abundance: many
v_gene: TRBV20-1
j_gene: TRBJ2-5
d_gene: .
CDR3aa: CSARVSQETQYF
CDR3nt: TGCAGTGCTAGAGTCAGCCAAGAGACCCAGTACTTC

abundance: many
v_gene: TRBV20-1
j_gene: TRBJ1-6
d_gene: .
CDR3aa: CSARGIGYLNSPLHF
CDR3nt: TGCAGTGCTAGAGGTATCGGGTACCTAAATTCACCCCTCCACTTT

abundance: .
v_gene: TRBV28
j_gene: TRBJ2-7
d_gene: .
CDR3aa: CATLRDHGSYEQYF
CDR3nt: TGTGCCACCTTAAGGGACCATGGCTCCTACGAGCAGTACTTC

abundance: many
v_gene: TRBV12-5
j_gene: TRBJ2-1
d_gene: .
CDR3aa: CASGLGLGGNEQFF
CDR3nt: TGTGCTAGTGGTTTGGGACTGGGCGGCAATGAGCAGTTCTTC

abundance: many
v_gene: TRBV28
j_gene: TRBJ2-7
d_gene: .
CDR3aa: CASSLPQGRSYEQYF
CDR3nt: TGTGCCAGCAGTTTACCCCAGGGCCGCTCCTACGAGCAGTACTTC

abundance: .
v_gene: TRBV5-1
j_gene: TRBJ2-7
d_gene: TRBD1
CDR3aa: CASPGQGPSYEQYF
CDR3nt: TGCGCCAGCCCGGGACAGGGACCATCCTACGAGCAGTACTTC

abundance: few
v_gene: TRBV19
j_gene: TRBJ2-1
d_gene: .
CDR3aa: CASIPTAGDNEQFF
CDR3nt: TGTGCCAGTATCCCGACGGCAGGAGACAATGAGCAGTTCTTC

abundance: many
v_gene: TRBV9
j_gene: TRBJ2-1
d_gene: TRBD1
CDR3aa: CASRGTGTAISF
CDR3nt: TGTGCCAGCAGAGGGACCGGGACAGCGATTAGCTTC

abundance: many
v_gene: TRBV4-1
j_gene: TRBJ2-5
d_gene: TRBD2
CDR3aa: CASSQDEVAGVMETQYF
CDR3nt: TGCGCCAGCAGCCAAGATGAGGTAGCGGGAGTGATGGAGACCCAGTACTTC

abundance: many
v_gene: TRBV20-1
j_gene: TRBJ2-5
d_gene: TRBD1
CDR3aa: CSAPTGTSETQYF
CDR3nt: TGCAGTGCTCCGACAGGGACGTCGGAGACCCAGTACTTC

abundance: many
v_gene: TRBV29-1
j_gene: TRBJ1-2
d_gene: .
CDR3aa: CSALYQGNYGYTF
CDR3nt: TGCAGCGCCCTATACCAGGGAAACTATGGCTACACCTTC

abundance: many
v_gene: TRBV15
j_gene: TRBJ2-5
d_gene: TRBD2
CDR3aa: CATSGRSGRQETQYF
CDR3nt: TGTGCCACCAGCGGACGTAGCGGGAGGCAAGAGACCCAGTACTTC

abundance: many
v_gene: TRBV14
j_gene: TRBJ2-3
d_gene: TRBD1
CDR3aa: CASSQATGPARGRTDTQYF
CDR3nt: TGTGCCAGCAGCCAAGCCACAGGCCCGGCCAGGGGGCGGACAGATACGCAGTATTTT

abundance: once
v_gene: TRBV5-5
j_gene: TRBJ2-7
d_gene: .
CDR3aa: CASSFRIPSYEQYF
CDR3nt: TGTGCCAGCAGCTTCAGGATTCCCTCCTACGAGCAGTACTTC

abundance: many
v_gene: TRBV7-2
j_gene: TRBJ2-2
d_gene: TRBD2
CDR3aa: CASSLAGGKTGELFF
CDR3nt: TGTGCCAGCAGCTTAGCGGGAGGGAAAACCGGGGAGCTGTTTTTT

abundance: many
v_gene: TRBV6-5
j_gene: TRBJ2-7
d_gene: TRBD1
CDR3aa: CASRRSGQGAHEQYF
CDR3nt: TGTGCCAGCAGAAGGTCGGGACAGGGGGCCCACGAGCAGTACTTC

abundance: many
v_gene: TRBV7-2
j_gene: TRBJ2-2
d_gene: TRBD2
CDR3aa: CASSLRILLSGRSTLNTGELFF
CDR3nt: TGTGCCAGCAGCTTACGGATCCTGCTGAGCGGGAGGTCCACTTTAAACACCGGGGAGCTGTTTTTT

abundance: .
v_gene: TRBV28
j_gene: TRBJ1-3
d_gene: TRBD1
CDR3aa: CASSLPGQGGQHTIYF
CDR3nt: TGTGCCAGCAGTTTACCCGGACAGGGGGGTCAGCACACCATATATTTT

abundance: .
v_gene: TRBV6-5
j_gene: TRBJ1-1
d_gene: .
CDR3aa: CASSSLTEAFF
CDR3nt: TGTGCCAGCAGTTCTCTCACTGAAGCTTTCTTT

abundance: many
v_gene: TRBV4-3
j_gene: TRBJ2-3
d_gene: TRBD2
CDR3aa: CASSPRLAGAKSSTDTQYF
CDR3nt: TGCGCCAGCAGCCCCCGTTTAGCGGGAGCGAAATCTAGCACAGATACGCAGTATTTT

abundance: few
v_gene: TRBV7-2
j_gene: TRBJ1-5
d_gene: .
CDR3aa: CASSLVRGGEAQHF
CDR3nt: TGTGCCAGCAGCTTAGTCCGGGGCGGGGAAGCCCAGCATTTT

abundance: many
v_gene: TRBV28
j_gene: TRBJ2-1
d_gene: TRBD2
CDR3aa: CASNSGRASNEQFF
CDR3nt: TGTGCCAGCAATAGCGGGAGGGCCTCGAATGAGCAGTTCTTC

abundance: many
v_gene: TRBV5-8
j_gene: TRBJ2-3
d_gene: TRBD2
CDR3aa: CASSLARGLAGTDTQYF
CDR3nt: TGTGCCAGCAGCTTGGCCCGAGGACTAGCGGGGACAGATACGCAGTATTTT

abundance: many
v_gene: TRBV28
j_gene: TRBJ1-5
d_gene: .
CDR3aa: CASSFITGQSNQPQHF
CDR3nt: TGTGCCAGCAGTTTTATAACCGGACAGAGCAATCAGCCCCAGCATTTT

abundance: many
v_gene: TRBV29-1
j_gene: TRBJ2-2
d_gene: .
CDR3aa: CSVTKNTGELFF
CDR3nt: TGCAGCGTTACAAAGAACACCGGGGAGCTGTTTTTT

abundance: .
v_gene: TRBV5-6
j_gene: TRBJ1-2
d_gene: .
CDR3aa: CASRAGNRYGYTF
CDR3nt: TGTGCCAGCAGGGCAGGGAACCGCTATGGCTACACCTTC

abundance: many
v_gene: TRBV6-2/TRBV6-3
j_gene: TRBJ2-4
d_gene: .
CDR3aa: CASRREIAKNIQYF
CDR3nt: TGTGCCAGCAGGCGGGAAATCGCCAAAAACATTCAGTACTTC

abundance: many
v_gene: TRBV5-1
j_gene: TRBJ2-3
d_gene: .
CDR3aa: CASSSSDTQYF
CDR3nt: TGTGCCAGCAGTTCGTCAGATACGCAGTATTTT

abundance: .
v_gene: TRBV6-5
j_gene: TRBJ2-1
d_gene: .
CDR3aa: CASSYQSGGVGQFF
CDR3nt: TGTGCCAGCAGTTACCAATCTGGGGGCGTAGGGCAGTTCTTC

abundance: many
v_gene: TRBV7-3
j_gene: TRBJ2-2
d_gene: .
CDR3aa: CASSSRSNTGELFF
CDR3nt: TGTGCCAGCAGCTCGCGCAGCAACACCGGGGAGCTGTTTTTT

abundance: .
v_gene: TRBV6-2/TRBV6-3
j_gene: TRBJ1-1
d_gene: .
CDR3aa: CASSQSPGQKAFF
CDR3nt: TGTGCCAGCAGCCAATCTCCCGGACAGAAAGCTTTCTTT

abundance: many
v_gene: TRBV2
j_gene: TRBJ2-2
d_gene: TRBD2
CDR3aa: CASTRLASGGELFF
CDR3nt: TGTGCCAGCACCCGACTAGCCTCGGGAGGGGAGCTGTTTTTT

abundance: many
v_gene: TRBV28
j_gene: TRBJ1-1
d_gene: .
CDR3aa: CASRGDSRIKEDTEAFF
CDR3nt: TGTGCCAGCAGGGGAGACAGTCGAATTAAAGAAGACACTGAAGCTTTCTTT

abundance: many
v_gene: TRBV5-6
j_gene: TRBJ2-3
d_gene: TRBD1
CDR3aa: CASSLEQGVLSTDTQYF
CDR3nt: TGTGCCAGCAGCTTAGAACAGGGGGTTCTAAGCACAGATACGCAGTATTTT

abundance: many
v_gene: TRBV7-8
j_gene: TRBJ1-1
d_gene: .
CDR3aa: CASSSIPQGMNTEAFF
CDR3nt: TGTGCCAGCAGCTCAATCCCACAGGGCATGAACACTGAAGCTTTCTTT

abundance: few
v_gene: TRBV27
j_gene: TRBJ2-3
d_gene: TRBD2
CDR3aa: CASSFSGTSGTDTQYF
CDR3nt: TGTGCCAGCAGTTTCTCCGGGACTAGTGGCACAGATACGCAGTATTTT

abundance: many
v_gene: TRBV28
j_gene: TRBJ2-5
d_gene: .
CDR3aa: CASRARETQYF
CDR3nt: TGTGCCAGCAGGGCTAGGGAGACCCAGTACTTC

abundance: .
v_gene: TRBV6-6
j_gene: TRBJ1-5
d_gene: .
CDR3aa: CASSWETAASRQPQHF
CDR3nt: TGTGCCAGCAGTTGGGAGACAGCGGCAAGTCGTCAGCCCCAGCATTTT

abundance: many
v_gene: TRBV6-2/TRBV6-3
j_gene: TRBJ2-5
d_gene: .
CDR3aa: CASSPTLRVQETQYF
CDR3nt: TGTGCCAGCAGTCCGACCTTGAGAGTCCAAGAGACCCAGTACTTC

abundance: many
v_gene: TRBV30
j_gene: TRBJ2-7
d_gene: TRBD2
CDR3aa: CAWSYKAGVGEQYF
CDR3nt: TGTGCCTGGAGTTACAAAGCGGGAGTGGGCGAGCAGTACTTC

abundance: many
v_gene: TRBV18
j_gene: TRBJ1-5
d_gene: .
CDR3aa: CASSPGVQYSNQPQHF
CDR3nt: TGTGCCAGCTCACCGGGGGTACAATATAGCAATCAGCCCCAGCATTTT

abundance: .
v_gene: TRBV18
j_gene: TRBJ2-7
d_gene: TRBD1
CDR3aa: CASSPGTVSYEQYF
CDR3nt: TGTGCCAGCTCACCCGGGACAGTCTCCTACGAGCAGTACTTC

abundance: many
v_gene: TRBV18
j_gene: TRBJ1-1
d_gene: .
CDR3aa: CASSLTGDTEAFF
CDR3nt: TGTGCCAGCAGCTTAACTGGTGACACTGAAGCTTTCTTT

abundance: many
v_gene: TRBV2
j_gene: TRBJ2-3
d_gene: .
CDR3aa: CASSEAQSTQYF
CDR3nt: TGTGCCAGCAGTGAAGCCCAGAGCACGCAGTATTTT

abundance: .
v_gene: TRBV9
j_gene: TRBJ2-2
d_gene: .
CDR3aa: CASSVGQGLSNTGELFF
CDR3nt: TGTGCCAGCAGCGTAGGCCAGGGGCTTTCGAACACCGGGGAGCTGTTTTTT

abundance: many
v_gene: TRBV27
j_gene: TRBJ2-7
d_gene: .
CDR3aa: CASSAEGLRDYEQYF
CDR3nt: TGTGCCAGCAGTGCGGAGGGATTAAGGGACTACGAGCAGTACTTC

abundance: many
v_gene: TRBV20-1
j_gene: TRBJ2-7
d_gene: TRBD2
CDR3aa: CSADRSGRARTEQYF
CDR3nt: TGCAGTGCTGACCGTAGCGGGAGGGCCCGCACCGAGCAGTACTTC

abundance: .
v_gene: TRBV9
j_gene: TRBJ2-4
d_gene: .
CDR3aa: CASSPGDNKNIQYF
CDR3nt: TGTGCCAGCAGCCCTGGGGACAATAAAAACATTCAGTACTTC

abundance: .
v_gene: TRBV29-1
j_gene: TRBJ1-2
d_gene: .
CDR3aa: CSVETQNYGYTF
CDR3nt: TGCAGCGTTGAGACGCAAAACTATGGCTACACCTTC

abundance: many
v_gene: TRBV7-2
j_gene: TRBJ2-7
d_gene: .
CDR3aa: CASGGLAVYEQYF
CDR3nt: TGTGCCAGCGGGGGGCTAGCGGTCTACGAGCAGTACTTC

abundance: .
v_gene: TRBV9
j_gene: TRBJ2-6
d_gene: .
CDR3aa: CASSGPLSSGANVLTF
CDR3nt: TGTGCCAGCAGCGGCCCCCTAAGCTCTGGGGCCAACGTCCTGACTTTC